One sample yielded the 2 T cell receptor beta chains listed below, sequenced in a study of vaccination effects on CD4 cells after COVID-19. Profiled with immunoSEQ multiplex PCR; TCRdb holds only in-frame clones, not every one. This repertoire shows tens of thousands of clones, roughly three quarters found once; its top ten account for around 5.5%. Their antigens are not known. In the ViraFEST assay, antigen-specific CD4+ clonotypes were identified by expansion after peptide-pool stimulation. Culture proceeded for approximately 9 days, and CD4+ T cells were then isolated. Documented for the person is a PCR-confirmed SARS-CoV-2 infection occurring between March and December 2020. Sequenced material: CD4+ T cells from PBMCs cultured with HIV peptides, taken before COVID-19 vaccination. Subset in this sample: HIV-1 Nef peptide pool negative control/reference culture. The receptor set was obtained from a human donor who had a prior SARS-CoV-2 infection.

This clone was seen a few times. This CDR3 reads CASSLGPDPGSGYEQYF. CDR3 DNA: TGTGCCAGCAGTTTAGGCCCTGACCCAGGATCCGGCTACGAGCAGTACTTC. The chain combines TRBV27 with TRBJ2-7; D gene uncertain. The germline gives CDR1 MNHEY, CDR2 SMNVEV (reference sequence). CDR3 length: 17 residues. Between the trimmed V and J ends, which lost 2 bases and 3 bases, there was a span of 20 bases.

The rearrangement joins TRBV2 to TRBJ2-1; a weak D match, TRBD2 (6 bases). This CDR3 is 12 amino acids long. The V end lost 6 bases, the J end lost 10 bases, and 13 bases lay between the germline ends. Germline V gene lookup returns CDR1 SNHLY and CDR2 FYNNEI. The CDR3 sequence is CASSVGSGEQFF. The CDR3 DNA follows: TGTGCCAGCAGCGTGGGGAGCGGGGAGCAGTTCTTC.